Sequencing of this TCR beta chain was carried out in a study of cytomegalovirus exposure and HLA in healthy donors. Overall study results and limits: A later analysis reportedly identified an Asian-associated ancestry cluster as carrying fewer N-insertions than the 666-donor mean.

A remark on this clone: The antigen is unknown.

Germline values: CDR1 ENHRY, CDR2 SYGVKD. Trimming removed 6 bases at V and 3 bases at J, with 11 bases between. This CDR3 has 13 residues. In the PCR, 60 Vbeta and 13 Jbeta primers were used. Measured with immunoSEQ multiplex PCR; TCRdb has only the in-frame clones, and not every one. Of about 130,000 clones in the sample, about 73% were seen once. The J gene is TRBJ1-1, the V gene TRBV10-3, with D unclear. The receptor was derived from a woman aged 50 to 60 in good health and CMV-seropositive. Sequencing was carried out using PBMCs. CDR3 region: CAISTVRDTEAFF. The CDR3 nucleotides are TGTGCCATCAGCACCGTCCGGGACACTGAAGCTTTCTTT.